The 30 T cell receptor beta chains in this list originate from one sample, sequenced in a study of a mutant IDH1 vaccine in newly diagnosed glioma. TCRdb's copy holds only in-frame clones and misses some; the assay was immunoSEQ multiplex PCR. The table shows 20,000 to 30,000 clones, with roughly 82% occurring only once. Specified time point: week 47, end of study. Every vaccine dose comprised 300 ug of mutant IDH1 20-mer peptide plus topical imiquimod. Their antigens are not known. The sample consisted of PBMCs, taken from a glioma patient whose treatment included an IDH1 peptide vaccine. The receptors were sampled from a middle-aged man with glioma. Some clones in this sample may be carry-over from other donors' samples.

The CDR3 loop reads CASSFGQSNQPQHF. CDR3 bases: TGTGCCAGCAGCTTCGGACAAAGCAATCAGCCCCAGCATTTT. The chain combines TRBV11-2 with TRBJ1-5; possibly TRBD1 for D (5 bases). Trimming stripped 3 bases from V and 1 base from J, with 7 bases between. Germline V gives CDR1 SGHAT, CDR2 FQNNGV. There are 14 residues in the CDR3.

The chain joins TRBV27 to TRBJ2-3, with TRBD2 identical over 7 bases. The V gene end was trimmed by 8 bases and the J gene end by 1 base; junction bases not matched to a gene: 9. CDR3 length equals 15 residues. From germline, CDR1 is MNHEY and CDR2 SMNVEV (reference sequence). The CDR3 DNA reads TGTGCCAGCGGGCCCAGCGGGGCTCGCACAGATACGCAGTATTTT. It codes for CASGPSGARTDTQYF.

The V and J genes are TRBV5-4 and TRBJ2-5; D may be TRBD2 (6 bases). Per germline, CDR1 SGHNT and CDR2 YYREEE (reference sequence). The CDR3 sequence is 12 residues long. The V end lost 7 bases, the J end lost 5 bases, and 12 bases lay between the germline ends. CDR3 region: CASGGLWETQYF. The CDR3 DNA follows: TGTGCCAGCGGAGGACTATGGGAGACCCAGTACTTC.

CDR3 in amino acids: CASSLGGTGSETQYF. The CDR3 DNA follows: TGTGCCAGCAGCTTAGGTGGGACAGGGTCAGAGACCCAGTACTTC. This chain links TRBV7-6 with TRBJ2-5; 9 bases agree with TRBD1. V gave up 1 base and J gave up 4 bases; unmatched junction bases: 4. Germline-derived CDR1 and CDR2 are SGHVS and FNYEAQ. There are 15 residues in the CDR3. Full variable domain (remainder filled in from reference TRBV7-6 and TRBJ2-5): GAGVSQSPRYKVTKRGQDVALRCDPISGHVSLYWYRQALGQGPEFLTYFNYEAQQDKSGLPNDRFSAERPEGSISTLTIQRTEQRDSAMYRCASSLGGTGSETQYFGPGTRLLVL.

This clone was counted once. The V and J genes are TRBV14 and TRBJ1-4; the match to TRBD1 covers 8 bases. The V segment lost 3 bases and the J segment 1 base; nucleotides outside the gene matches: 1. Germline CDR1 SGHDN, CDR2 FVKESK. The CDR3 contains 15 residues. The CDR3 spells CASSQTGVTNEKLFF. The CDR3 region has the DNA TGTGCCAGCAGCCAGACAGGGGTAACTAATGAAAAACTGTTTTTT. Complete variable domain (other parts from reference TRBV14 and TRBJ1-4): EAGVTQFPSHSVIEKGQTVTLRCDPISGHDNLYWYRRVMGKEIKFLLHFVKESKQDESGMPNNRFLAERTGGTYSTLKVQPAELEDSGVYFCASSQTGVTNEKLFFGSGTQLSVL.

The chain is built from TRBV6-6 and TRBJ1-5; D is unresolved. Between the trimmed V and J ends, which lost 3 bases and 5 bases, there was a span of 17 bases. Looked up from germline, CDR1 is MNHNY and CDR2 is SVGAGI (reference sequence). The CDR3 has 16 residues. The CDR3 DNA reads as TGTGCCAGCAGTTATTCCCTAGCGGTTACCGATCAGCCCCAGCATTTT. Protein sequence: CASSYSLAVTDQPQHF.

This sequence joins TRBV5-1 and TRBJ2-2, with a weak D call TRBD1 (6 bases). This CDR3 comprises 15 residues. CDR1 and CDR2 from the germline V gene are SGHRS and YFSETQ. V dropped 1 base and J dropped 5 bases, with 12 bases sitting between them. CDR3 bases: TGCGCCAGCAGCTTGACAGGGTCGGGGACCGGGGAGCTGTTTTTT. Translated: CASSLTGSGTGELFF. Together with reference TRBV5-1 and TRBJ2-2, the CDR3 gives the full variable domain: KAGVTQTPRYLIKTRGQQVTLSCSPISGHRSVSWYQQTPGQGLQFLFEYFSETQRNKGNFPGRFSGRQFSNSRSEMNVSTLELGDSALYLCASSLTGSGTGELFFGEGSRLTVL.

This sequence joins TRBV29-1 and TRBJ2-3, with 9 positions matching TRBD2. The junction had 5 bases not matched to a gene; V was cut back by 7 bases and J by 3 bases. The CDR3 has 13 amino acids. From germline, CDR1 is SQVTM and CDR2 ANQGSEA. The CDR3 DNA follows: TGCAGCGCGCGGGGGGGCGGGACAGATACGCAGTATTTT. It yields the protein CSARGGGTDTQYF.

V and J are TRBV6-1 and TRBJ1-1; D not certain. CDR3 size: 15 residues. Germline V lookup: CDR1 MNHNS, CDR2 SASEGT. Trimming pared 3 bases from V and 1 base from J, leaving 12 bases between. The CDR3 loop reads CASSDLGFANTEAFF. CDR3 nucleotide sequence: TGTGCCAGCAGTGACTTGGGGTTCGCGAACACTGAAGCTTTCTTT.

This clone was picked up a small number of times. This chain connects TRBV11-1 to TRBJ2-7, with TRBD1 matching 8 bases. The V and J ends lost 5 bases and 4 bases, in that order; junction bases with no gene match: 13. The germline CDR1 and CDR2 sequences are SGHAT and FQDESV (reference sequence). This CDR3 is built from 16 residues. In DNA form, the CDR3 reads TGTGCCAGCAGCAACGGGGGTCGGACAGGGCCTTACGAGCAGTACTTC. Protein product: CASSNGGRTGPYEQYF. The variable domain in full, completed from reference TRBV11-1 and TRBJ2-7, reads EAEVAQSPRYKITEKSQAVAFWCDPISGHATLYWYRQILGQGPELLVQFQDESVVDDSQLPKDRFSAERLKGVDSTLKIQPAELGDSAMYLCASSNGGRTGPYEQYFGPGTRLTVT.

This clone was seen just once. This rearrangement joins TRBV5-6 to TRBJ2-7; D unclear. V shed 1 base and J shed 3 bases, with 11 bases lying between them. The germline CDR1 and CDR2 sequences are SGHDT and YYEEEE. The CDR3 contains 14 residues. DNA of the CDR3: TGTGCCAGCAGCTTGACGACAAACATCTACGAGCAGTACTTC. Its translation: CASSLTTNIYEQYF.

The chain links TRBV6-6 to TRBJ2-5; 12 nucleotides line up with TRBD1. The CDR3 loop spans 15 amino acids. Germline CDR1 MNHNY, CDR2 SVGAGI (reference sequence). V lost 7 bases and J lost 4; bases outside the gene matches: 7. CDR3 residues: CASTLGQGAGETQYF. CDR3 DNA sequence: TGTGCCAGCACCCTGGGACAGGGGGCTGGAGAGACCCAGTACTTC.

This sequence joins TRBV4-1 and TRBJ2-7, with D maybe TRBD1 (9 bases). V lost 0 bases to trimming and J lost 5 bases, with 23 bases between them. This CDR3 region has 18 residues. Germline CDR1 is MGHRA and CDR2 is YSYEKL. The CDR3 protein is CASSQDHSGTGWGDEQYF. The DNA of the CDR3 is TGCGCCAGCAGCCAAGATCATAGCGGGACAGGGTGGGGAGACGAGCAGTACTTC.

The genes are TRBV6-1 and TRBJ2-7; TRBD1 or TRBD2 may be the D gene (6 bases each). V was trimmed by 6 bases and J by 2 bases, leaving 17 bases between them. The CDR3 has 15 residues. The germline CDR1 and CDR2 sequences are MNHNS and SASEGT. For the CDR3, the DNA is TGTGCCAGCAGCATAAACATGGAGGGGGCCTACGAGCAGTACTTC. Translated: CASSINMEGAYEQYF.

The genes are TRBV19 and TRBJ2-7; D uncertain. Germline values: CDR1 LNHDA, CDR2 SQIVND (reference sequence). V was trimmed by 5 bases and J by 4 bases, leaving 18 bases between them. This CDR3 has 15 amino acids. DNA of the CDR3: TGTGCCAGTAGTTCCCGGAAAGCAGGACGTTACGAGCAGTACTTC. Residues: CASSSRKAGRYEQYF.

The genes are TRBV7-9 and TRBJ2-7; D unclear. This CDR3 comprises 13 residues. CDR1 and CDR2 from the germline V gene are SEHNR and FQNEAQ (reference sequence). V was trimmed by 3 bases and J by 2 bases, leaving 8 bases between them. The CDR3 sequence: CASSLGRPYEQYF. The DNA of the CDR3 is TGTGCCAGCAGCTTGGGCAGACCCTACGAGCAGTACTTC.

A single count supports this clone. V is TRBV6-4 and J is TRBJ1-2; D uncertain. Germline-derived CDR1 and CDR2 are MRHNA and SNTAGT. V gave up 5 bases and J gave up 8 bases, with 15 bases separating them. The CDR3 totals 13 residues. CDR3 amino acids: CASSPDNIGGYTF. CDR3 nucleotide sequence: TGTGCCAGCAGTCCCGACAATATAGGAGGCTACACCTTC.

The table lists this clone with a few counts. This chain connects TRBV6-1 to TRBJ1-5; the D is unclear. V dropped 2 bases and J dropped 4 bases, with 9 bases sitting between them. Germline loops: CDR1 MNHNS, CDR2 SASEGT. The CDR3 consists of 14 residues. In DNA, the CDR3 is TGTGCCAGCAGTGAAACGGGCAGGAATCAGCCCCAGCATTTT. Translated: CASSETGRNQPQHF.

The chain is built from TRBV2 and TRBJ1-4, with no clear D. Trimming took 3 bases from V and 3 from J, leaving 8 bases between them. Germline V gene lookup returns CDR1 SNHLY and CDR2 FYNNEI. This CDR3 has 14 amino acids. The CDR3 nucleotides read TGTGCCAGCAGTGATCAGGTCCCTAATGAAAAACTGTTTTTT. Translation: CASSDQVPNEKLFF. Full variable domain (rest looked up from reference TRBV2 and TRBJ1-4): EPEVTQTPSHQVTQMGQEVILRCVPISNHLYFYWYRQILGQKVEFLVSFYNNEISEKSEIFDDQFSVERPDGSNFTLKIRSTKLEDSAMYFCASSDQVPNEKLFFGSGTQLSVL.

The rearrangement joins TRBV6-4 to TRBJ2-3, with 9 bases matching TRBD2. CDR3 length: 15 residues. Germline lookup yields CDR1 MRHNA and CDR2 SNTAGT. V lost 0 bases to trimming and J lost 4 bases; unmatched junction nucleotides: 2. CDR3 DNA sequence: TGTGCCAGCAGTGACTCGGCGGGGGGGCCAGATACGCAGTATTTT. As protein: CASSDSAGGPDTQYF.

This clone was detected once. The chain recombines TRBV19 with TRBJ2-5, with unresolved D. The CDR3 has 14 amino acids. CDR1 and CDR2 from the germline V gene are LNHDA and SQIVND (reference sequence). V was clipped by 5 bases and J by 10 bases, with 20 bases between them. The CDR3 nucleotides are TGTGCCAGTAGTCCTCGGAGTGCCACAAGGGACCAGTACTTC. The encoded protein is CASSPRSATRDQYF.

The chain uses TRBV4-2 and TRBJ1-3, with D maybe TRBD1 (6 bases). This CDR3 is 16 amino acids long. CDR1 LGHNA and CDR2 YNFKEQ come from the germline V gene. Trimming stripped 1 base from V and 1 base from J, with 11 bases between. The CDR3 protein is CASSQAYRESGNTIYF. The CDR3 DNA reads TGTGCCAGCAGCCAAGCGTACAGGGAATCTGGAAACACCATATATTTT.

V usage is TRBV2 and J usage is TRBJ1-1; no definite D call. The CDR3 contains 13 residues. Germline loops: CDR1 SNHLY, CDR2 FYNNEI. Trimming cost V 5 bases and J 4 bases, with 11 bases left between them. CDR3 protein: CASSRTASTEAFF. The DNA of the CDR3 is TGTGCCAGCAGTCGCACAGCTTCCACTGAAGCTTTCTTT.

V usage is TRBV18 and J usage is TRBJ2-7; 9 nucleotides agree with TRBD2. Germline assignment: CDR1 KGHSH and CDR2 LQKENI. This CDR3 contains 15 residues. The trim removed 6 bases at V and 4 bases at J, leaving 10 bases unmatched. The CDR3 nucleotides are TGTGCCAGCTCTCCAAGCGGGGGGAACCGTTACGAGCAGTACTTC. Encoded protein: CASSPSGGNRYEQYF.

The chain has TRBV7-2 and TRBJ1-2, with a weak D call TRBD1 (6 bases). Germline assignment: CDR1 SGHTA and CDR2 FQGNSA. V gave up 8 bases and J gave up 5 bases, with 12 bases separating them. This CDR3 has 12 amino acids. CDR3 bases: TGTGCCAGCGGATATGGACAGTATGGCTACACCTTC. It encodes CASGYGQYGYTF.

The rearrangement uses TRBV2 and TRBJ1-4; D uncertain. The CDR3 consists of 14 residues. V shed 8 bases and J shed 7 bases, with 17 bases lying between them. Germline CDR1 is SNHLY and CDR2 is FYNNEI. CDR3 residues: CASQQVGGTEKLFF. CDR3 DNA: TGTGCCAGCCAACAAGTGGGAGGAACTGAAAAACTGTTTTTT.

The chain links TRBV28 to TRBJ1-5; TRBD1 agrees at 7 bases. J lost 0 bases, V lost 7 bases, and 6 bases had no gene match. There are 15 residues in the CDR3. Germline-derived CDR1 and CDR2 are MDHEN and SYDVKM. The CDR3 bases are TGTGCCAGCATTGGGACAGCCATTAGCAATCAGCCCCAGCATTTT. Protein: CASIGTAISNQPQHF.

The rearrangement uses TRBV5-6 and TRBJ2-5; D is ambiguous. Matching the DNA end better, TRBJ2-7 makes the J call doubtful. Germline CDR1 is SGHDT and CDR2 is YYEEEE. The CDR3 is 16 residues long. The CDR3 protein is CASSLVSGVLSYEQYF. CDR3 DNA sequence: TGTGCCAGCAGCTTAGTCTCAGGTGTGCTCTCCTACGAGCAGTACTTC.

In its sample, this clone was seen a few times. The chain links TRBV30 to TRBJ1-6; no definite D call. This CDR3 comprises 15 residues. V lost 5 bases to trimming and J lost 0 bases, with 11 bases between them. Germline values: CDR1 GTSNPN, CDR2 SVGIG (reference sequence). CDR3 residues: CAWGRRSSYNSPLHF. DNA for the CDR3: TGTGCCTGGGGCCGACGAAGCTCCTATAATTCACCCCTCCACTTT.

V gene TRBV29-1 combines with J gene TRBJ2-7; 8 bases align to TRBD2. With V trimmed by 7 bases and J by 3 bases, 2 bases remained unmatched. This CDR3 is 11 amino acids long. Germline CDR1 SQVTM, CDR2 ANQGSEA. CDR3: CSAGGDYEQYF. The CDR3 DNA sequence: TGCAGCGCCGGGGGGGACTACGAGCAGTACTTC.